These T cell receptor beta chains were read from a single sample in a study of shared clonotypes between healthy human individuals. Sequenced by immunoSEQ multiplex PCR; TCRdb stores in-frame clones only, minus some. Of millions of clones listed, around nine tenths were seen once; the top ten hold about 0.13%. The sample taken for sequencing was naive CD4+ T cells sorted from blood. Every receptor here comes from a man younger than 30 in good health. Each CDR3 is given with its conserved first and last residue. Fields, in order: D gene, clone size, J gene, V gene, CDR3 protein, CDR3 DNA. A D gene is named only where the DNA matches it firmly. Size values are once, few and many counts, or a class for expanded clones, and some rows have none.

>.|once|TRBJ2-7|TRBV6-1
CASSFFTNEQYF
TGTGCCAGCAGTTTTTTCACTAACGAGCAGTACTTC
>.|.|TRBJ2-7|TRBV6-1
CASSEALARVPYEQYF
TGTGCCAGCAGTGAAGCGCTGGCCCGTGTCCCCTACGAGCAGTACTTC
>TRBD2|.|TRBJ2-7|TRBV4-3
CASSPRTSGPYEQYF
TGCGCCAGCAGCCCCAGGACTAGCGGGCCTTACGAGCAGTACTTC
>.|.|TRBJ1-3|TRBV6-5
CASSPSGGSGNTIYF
TGTGCCAGCAGTCCAAGCGGCGGCTCTGGAAACACCATATATTTT
>.|.|TRBJ1-1|TRBV6-6
CASSYGGGGYTEAFF
TGTGCCAGCAGTTACGGGGGGGGCGGCTACACTGAAGCTTTCTTT
>.|.|TRBJ1-5|TRBV27
CASGPGYQPQHF
TGTGCCAGCGGCCCTGGGTATCAGCCCCAGCATTTT
>TRBD1|.|TRBJ1-1|TRBV6-5
CASSSPGQGGTEAFF
TGTGCCAGCAGTTCCCCCGGACAGGGAGGGACTGAAGCTTTCTTT
>.|.|TRBJ2-2|TRBV5-4
CASSLTRTGSINTGELFF
TGTGCCAGCAGCTTGACTCGTACAGGGTCGATTAACACCGGGGAGCTGTTTTTT
>TRBD2|.|TRBJ2-1|TRBV7-9
CASSWGLAGSNEQFF
TGTGCCAGCAGCTGGGGGCTAGCGGGAAGTAATGAGCAGTTCTTC
>.|.|TRBJ2-5|TRBV5-1
CASSSPGPGETQYF
TGCGCCAGCAGCTCTCCGGGGCCTGGAGAGACCCAGTACTTC
>TRBD2|.|TRBJ2-1|TRBV4-1
CASSQTSGLAYEQFF
TGCGCCAGCAGCCAAACATCTGGACTAGCCTATGAGCAGTTCTTC
>.|.|TRBJ2-7|TRBV5-6
CASSLWGPTSYEQYF
TGTGCCAGCAGCTTGTGGGGTCCGACTTCCTACGAGCAGTACTTC
>.|.|TRBJ1-2|TRBV20-1
CGPNYGYTF
TGCGGACCTAACTATGGCTACACCTTC
>.|.|TRBJ2-7|TRBV10-1
CASSGQLYEQYF
TGCGCCAGCAGTGGACAGCTCTACGAGCAGTACTTC
>.|.|TRBJ2-2|TRBV1
CTSSQDRDLRGGRTGELFF
TGCACCAGCAGCCAAGATAGGGACCTCCGCGGGGGGCGAACCGGGGAGCTGTTTTTT
>TRBD2|.|TRBJ2-3|TRBV5-1
CASSSAGATDTQYF
TGCGCCAGCAGCTCAGCGGGAGCCACAGATACGCAGTATTTT
>TRBD1|.|TRBJ1-2|TRBV11-3
CASSLGGRGLPAAWGYTF
TGTGCCAGCAGCTTAGGGGGCAGGGGGCTACCTGCCGCCTGGGGCTACACCTTC
>.|.|TRBJ2-1|TRBV7-7
CASSPQIEVIGNEQFF
TGTGCTAGCAGCCCCCAGATTGAGGTGATCGGCAATGAGCAGTTCTTC
>.|.|TRBJ1-5|TRBV7-9
CASSPQGFAQPQHF
TGTGCCAGCAGCCCACAGGGATTTGCTCAGCCCCAGCATTTT
>TRBD2|.|TRBJ2-7|TRBV7-2
CASSPTSGASYEQYF
TGTGCCAGCAGCCCCACTAGCGGGGCTTCCTACGAGCAGTACTTC
>TRBD1|.|TRBJ1-2|TRBV4-3
CASSQAGTGGIGYTF
TGCGCCAGCAGCCAAGCCGGGACAGGGGGCATAGGCTACACCTTC
>.|.|TRBJ1-6|TRBV6-5
CASSYPRFYNSPLHF
TGTGCCAGCAGTTACCCCCGGTTTTATAATTCACCCCTCCACTTT
>.|.|TRBJ1-5|TRBV6-5
CASNWDSNQPQHF
TGTGCCAGCAATTGGGACAGCAATCAGCCCCAGCATTTT
>.|once|TRBJ1-6|TRBV27
CASSLRGAVNSPLHF
TGTGCCAGCAGTTTACGGGGGGCAGTTAATTCACCCCTCCACTTT
>.|once|TRBJ2-3|TRBV5-1
CASSFGASDTQYF
TGCGCCAGCAGCTTTGGGGCGTCGGATACGCAGTATTTT
>TRBD1|.|TRBJ2-3|TRBV5-6
CASSPRGNLATDTQYF
TGTGCCAGCAGCCCCAGGGGGAACTTAGCCACAGATACGCAGTATTTT
>.|.|TRBJ2-7|TRBV6-1
CASRGGVYEQYF
TGTGCCAGCAGGGGGGGAGTATACGAGCAGTACTTC
>.|.|TRBJ2-7|TRBV5-1
CASSSTSARGSYEQYF
TGCGCCAGCAGCTCCACCAGCGCCAGGGGCTCCTACGAGCAGTACTTC
>.|once|TRBJ1-4|TRBV25-1
CASSAGTAGEKLFF
TGTGCCAGCAGTGCCGGGACCGCTGGCGAAAAACTGTTTTTT
>.|few|TRBJ1-1|TRBV7-7
CASSLVAGAFF
TGTGCTAGCAGCTTAGTGGCGGGAGCTTTCTTT
>.|.|TRBJ1-2|TRBV7-2
CASSPGPGLEGYTF
TGTGCCAGCAGCCCGGGACCCGGGCTCGAAGGCTACACCTTC
>TRBD1|once|TRBJ1-2|TRBV28
CASSLADRGNGYTF
TGTGCCAGCAGTTTGGCGGACAGGGGGAATGGCTACACCTTC
>TRBD2|.|TRBJ2-1|TRBV7-2
CASSPLAGAGYNEQFF
TGTGCCAGCAGCCCGCTAGCGGGAGCGGGATACAATGAGCAGTTCTTC
>.|.|TRBJ1-2|TRBV6-1
CASSDGYYGYTF
TGTGCCAGCAGTGACGGATACTATGGCTACACCTTC
>.|.|TRBJ1-3|TRBV5-6
CASSLGDLSGNTIYF
TGTGCCAGCAGCTTGGGGGACCTCTCTGGAAACACCATATATTTT
>.|.|TRBJ1-6|TRBV18
CASSPRLTGQDSPLHF
TGTGCCAGCTCACCACGTTTAACAGGGCAGGATTCACCCCTCCACTTT